This T cell receptor beta chain originates from a study of OX40 agonist ivuxolimab in advanced cancers. This CDR3 is 13 amino acids long. From germline, CDR1 is SGHTA and CDR2 FQGNSA. V was pared by 8 bases and J by 5 bases, with 15 bases between. TCRdb's copy holds only in-frame clones and misses some; the assay was immunoSEQ multiplex PCR. The table lists over 100,000 clones, approximately 90% of them singletons. This clone was observed a single time. The sequence was obtained from an adult with an advanced solid tumor such as melanoma, head and neck, liver or kidney cancer. This rearrangement joins TRBV7-2 to TRBJ1-2; D is perhaps TRBD1 (5 bases). The material was CD4+ or CD8+ T cells sorted from blood, obtained in a trial of the OX40 agonist ivuxolimab. CDR3 in DNA: TGTGCCAGCGCCCCCTCAGGGTTTTATGGCTACACCTTC. Its translation is CASAPSGFYGYTF.